Here is one T cell receptor beta chain with its context. As yet, its antigen is unknown. The data belong to a study of shared clonotypes between healthy human individuals. Overall study results and limits: In contrast to clonotypes shared by all four donors, non-shared clonotypes had lower generation probabilities. A handful of donors showed sharing of about 4.6% of naive CD4 clonotypes.

The method was immunoSEQ multiplex PCR; TCRdb's version includes in-frame clones alone and lacks a portion of them. Here the sample spans millions of clones, roughly nine tenths being singletons. Sequencing was performed on naive CD4+ T cells sorted from blood. Subset meaning: CD45RA+ positively selected. The sequence was obtained from a man aged 18-30 years in good health.

Here the CDR3 reads CASGERGDDTEAFF. Here the CDR3 DNA reads TGCGCCAGCGGAGAGAGGGGAGACGACACTGAAGCTTTCTTT. The genes are TRBV5-1 and TRBJ1-1, with TRBD1 as a possible D gene (5 bases). V lost 7 bases to trimming and J lost 3 bases, with 16 bases between them. The CDR3 is made up of 14 amino acids. Germline-derived CDR1 and CDR2 are SGHRS and YFSETQ. The full variable domain, its missing parts supplied by reference TRBV5-1 and TRBJ1-1, is KAGVTQTPRYLIKTRGQQVTLSCSPISGHRSVSWYQQTPGQGLQFLFEYFSETQRNKGNFPGRFSGRQFSNSRSEMNVSTLELGDSALYLCASGERGDDTEAFFGQGTRLTVV.